This TCR beta chain was identified during a study of cytomegalovirus exposure and HLA in healthy donors (dated 2017 in TCRdb). About the investigation overall: According to an earlier analysis of 587 of the donors, 200 million or so T cells yielded over 100 million unique TCR beta sequences and about 300 Gb of sequence data. Of the roughly 400 genotyped donors, 65% to 90% fell in the genetic ancestry cluster associated with self-reported Caucasian donors. A later genetic analysis took genome-wide SNP genotypes for about 60% of the roughly 670 donors and used that subset as a discovery cohort. All discovery cohort repertoires had been generated on a single sequencing platform. Typing coverage differed by locus: A, B, C, DRB1 and DQB1 were typed in roughly 620-630 donors, DQA1 in 522, DPA1 in around 600, and DPB1 in about 450. A handful of DR-DQ haplotypes were handled as single units for association and clustering because linkage in the cohort was strong. Both class I and class II loci were covered by HLA typing, at four-digit resolution. To predict cytomegalovirus infection status, the study combined high-throughput TCR immunosequencing, statistical association of individual TCRs with disease status, and machine learning. In the later analysis, no new phenotypic data were used to find candidate immune exposures; instead, reliance was placed on TCR beta sequences and their occurrence across donors. The study aimed to test whether cataloging public T cell receptors could reveal signatures of past pathogen exposure. The study used immunosequencing to profile the T cell repertoires of 666 subjects and linked those repertoires to cytomegalovirus serostatus. An earlier analysis of a few hundred of the donors applied high-throughput TCR beta sequencing to assess whether each TCR beta V gene segment acted as functional or pseudogenic. Among 398 genotyped donors of the cohort, an average of approximately 240,000 unique TCR beta nucleotide sequences were sequenced per donor, roughly 20% of them non-productive. A later analysis re-analyzed previously published TCR beta repertoires from 650 to 800 donors and added high-resolution HLA genotyping to study TCR occurrence patterns. In addition to the first cohort of approximately 670 subjects, a separate validation cohort of 120 different subjects was used. Alongside the repertoire data, information on donor age, sex, ethnicity and CMV serostatus was compiled. Around 320 gigabases of sequencing data and 70 million to 85 million unique TCR sequences were included in an early release covering around 650 HLA-typed donors.

Receptor amplification or capture employed the immunoSEQ multiplex PCR assay. For the multiplex PCR, a mixture combining 60 forward primers for TCR Vbeta segments and 13 reverse primers for TCR Jbeta segments was used. A multiplex PCR assay on genomic DNA amplified the CDR3 region of rearranged TCR beta genes. Amplified TCR beta libraries were sequenced as 87-base-pair reads on the Illumina HiSeq System. Concerning the study's data processing: Across the 500 to 850 repertoires, a later analysis counted 78 million or so unique TCR beta chains, some 11 million of which were shared by at least two donors. A nearest-neighbor algorithm error-corrected the raw reads and collapsed the reads into unique sequences, merging closely related sequences to remove PCR and sequencing errors. Alignment of CDR3 sequences to IMGT reference sequences was used to assign V, D and J gene segments. Each retained sequence needed at least a six-nucleotide match to both a V gene segment and a J gene segment. A rearrangement was called productive if the CDR3 had no stop codons and remained in frame with V and J, and every other rearrangement was called non-productive. CDR3 was defined according to IMGT convention as the region running from the second conserved V-encoded cysteine to the conserved J-encoded phenylalanine. Sequences without an unambiguous match to a single V gene segment were excluded from the earlier analysis of approximately 560 of the donors. An earlier analysis of 587 of the donors called V segments functional above 56.7% productive rearrangements and segregating when the between-donor standard deviation exceeded 5%. A statistical classification framework was built to diagnose cytomegalovirus status from the catalog of TCR beta chain sequences. V and J gene assignment, in a later analysis, came from comparing TCR nucleotide sequences with IMGT/GENE-DB human TR gene sequences. Using the TCRdist pipeline, a later analysis assigned CDR3 sequences along with most-parsimonious VDJ recombination scenarios. In a later analysis, each TCR beta chain was defined by its CDR3 amino acid sequence together with its V-gene family, and reads without a unique V-gene family were excluded. As a way to deal with suspected cross-contamination and a sequencing artifact, a later analysis dropped 450 to 600 nucleotide sequences that were highly shared and had low generation probability. For each public chain, a later analysis derived a clonal expansion index from normalized ranks of inferred template counts within each repertoire. In a later analysis, generation probabilities were computed with a VDJ recombination model fitted to out-of-frame rearrangements, and the resulting probabilities were checked against IGoR. A later analysis scored TCR-TCR, TCR-HLA and TCR-CMV co-occurrence with hypergeometric tests, applying a repertoire-size bias correction to TCR pairs. To estimate false discovery rates, a later analysis permuted the HLA or CMV assignments 20 times. In a later analysis, co-occurring TCRs were grouped using DBSCAN, with TCRdist sequence similarity added in when clustering inside HLA-allele-positive subsets. Repertoires with fewer than 30,000 or more than 120,000 public chains were left out of co-occurrence clustering, as were several repertoires with anomalous nucleotide sharing. The immuneACCESS repertoire file appears here via TCRdb, limited to in-frame rearrangements. These files lack a portion of the clones; in checked studies, under half of the deficit traces to unresolved V genes, and the cause of the others is not known. For V, J and clone size, that table is used; D and trimming come from the DNA. This sample has about 200,000 clones in its table, and 80% of those were observed once. Of the sample, approximately 1% falls within the top ten clones.

CDR3 length: 12 amino acids, cysteine to phenylalanine. Solely the CDR3 DNA is kept, with 36 bases framed from the first base. The junction shows trimming of 6 bases on V and 3 bases on J, plus 9 bases between the germline ends. CDR1 and CDR2, per the germline V gene, are SGHTA and FQGNSA. The research as a whole found: Compared with equally common non-associated chains, HLA-associated TCR beta chains in a later analysis were more clonally expanded and had lower generation probabilities. A later analysis found that most CMV-associated TCR beta chains appeared HLA-restricted, with HLA associations seemingly driven largely by CMV exposure. The authors suggested that the approach could potentially be generalized to other disease states and immunological phenotypes. A later analysis found that TCR association rates varied across HLA loci, with DRB1 alleles showing the most associated TCRs and HLA-C alleles the fewest. Correlated functional status among segregating V segments might reflect linkage disequilibrium, but an unknown experimental factor could not be ruled out. The cohort was sequenced for TCR beta chains only, and without alpha or paired-chain data the features that could be detected were limited. Because HLA typing was missing for some donors at each locus, association tests included only the typed subset. Because the 87-base-pair reads could not distinguish some IMGT-functional V segments, including TRBV6-2 and TRBV6-3, those segments were excluded. The sequencing pipeline was judged likely to have produced a cluster of highly shared sequence variants as a technical artifact. Over 15 rarely observed V segments, including chromosome 9 orphons, were excluded from the earlier analysis of approximately 500 of the donors because counts were too low. A further reported finding was that TCR beta sequences accurately predicted the HLA-A and HLA-B alleles for most subjects in the first cohort. A few of the identified cytomegalovirus-associated TCR beta chains were confirmed in vitro to be specific for cytomegalovirus antigens. While some public TCRs were present in many individuals, most TCR sequences turned up only very rarely across donors. Compared with the approximately 710-donor mean, donors in an Asian-associated ancestry cluster had fewer N-insertions in productive TCRs, according to a later genetic analysis. A later analysis reported that several top co-occurrence clusters appeared linked to parvovirus B19, influenza, CMV and Epstein-Barr virus. The only immune exposure information available for the cohort was CMV serostatus. The classifier was reported to diagnose cytomegalovirus status with high specificity and sensitivity in both the original cohort and the validation cohort. In a later analysis, some 18,000 TCR beta sequences were associated with specific HLA alleles at a false discovery rate of 0.05. In an earlier analysis of 587 of the donors, most TCR beta V segments were observed in productive rearrangements about 90% or about 30% of the time, broadly matching IMGT annotations. The presence/absence analyses assumed that sequencing depth was roughly uniform across donors, and that assumption may not be true. When HLA alleles, especially DR and DQ, strongly co-occurred, TCR associations were difficult to assign to individual alleles. The study listed 150 to 200 TCR beta chains as associated with cytomegalovirus. An association between a missense DCLRE1C variant and V-gene and J-gene trimming of TCR beta chains was found in a later genetic analysis and replicated in an independent cohort.

Regarding this clone: Its antigen is currently not known. Per-base qualities were not stored, and no clone one base away is much larger.

In total, 666 healthy bone marrow donors made up the cohort. Cohort members were all nominally healthy when sampled, although unrecorded immune exposures were likely present. The donor was CMV seronegative and belonged to the group of 352 seronegative cohort members. Every donor gave a peripheral blood sample, and the peripheral blood mononuclear cells from that sample were used for TCR beta sequencing. Genomic DNA extraction from the blood cell samples was performed with the Qiagen DNeasy Blood Extraction Kit. This clonotype was sampled from a woman in her 40s in good health and CMV-seronegative. Sequenced: PBMCs. The chain is assembled from TRBV7-2 and TRBJ2-7, with the D gene not clear enough to name. The CDR3 reads CASSYTYYEQYF. The sequenced DNA is TGTGCCAGCAGTTATACCTACTACGAGCAGTACTTC.